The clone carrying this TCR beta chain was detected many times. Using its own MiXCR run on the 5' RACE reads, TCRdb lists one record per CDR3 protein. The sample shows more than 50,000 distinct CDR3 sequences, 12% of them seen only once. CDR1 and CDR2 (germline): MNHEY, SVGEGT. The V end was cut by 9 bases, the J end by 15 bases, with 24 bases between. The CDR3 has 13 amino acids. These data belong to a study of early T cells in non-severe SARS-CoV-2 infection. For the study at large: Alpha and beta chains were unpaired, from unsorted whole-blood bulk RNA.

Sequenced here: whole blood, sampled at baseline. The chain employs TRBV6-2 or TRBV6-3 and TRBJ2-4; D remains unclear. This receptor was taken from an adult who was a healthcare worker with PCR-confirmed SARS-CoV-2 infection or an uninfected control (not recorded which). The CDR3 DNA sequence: TGTGCCAGTTTGAAAGCTGACTCCGCCGTCTCGTACTTC. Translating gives CASLKADSAVSYF.